This is a list of T cell receptor beta chains from one sample in a study of neurological immune-mediated disorders. TCRdb used MiXCR to reprocess the 5' RACE reads, holding one entry per CDR3 protein. The sample yields approximately 74,000 distinct CDR3 sequences, roughly 9.5% seen once. The sample was PBMCs. The receptors were sampled from a man aged 50-60 years in good health. Each CDR3 is given with its conserved first and last residue. The order of the fields is D gene, V gene, J gene, clone size, CDR3 DNA, CDR3 protein. D genes are given only for firm matches. Clone size is not always given. Where it is, it says once, few, many or a class for expanded clones.

>NA|TRBV7-2|TRBJ1-2|many
TGTGCCAGCAGCTTAGGAGGCGGCTACACCTTC
CASSLGGGYTF
>TRBD2|TRBV7-2|TRBJ2-1|many
TGTGCCAGCAGCTTAGGGGGGGGAGTCTGGAATGAGCAGTTCTTC
CASSLGGGVWNEQFF
>NA|TRBV18|TRBJ1-4|many
TGTGCCAGCTCCAGGGGAGCTAATGAAAAACTGTTTTTT
CASSRGANEKLFF
>NA|TRBV6-2/TRBV6-3|TRBJ2-2|many
TGTGCCAGCAGTTCCAAACAGGGATTTCCCGGGGAGCTGTTTTTT
CASSSKQGFPGELFF
>NA|TRBV6-5|TRBJ1-4|many
TGTGCCAGCAGTTACAACGGGCAGTTGGAGGCTAATGAAAAACTGTTTTTT
CASSYNGQLEANEKLFF
>NA|TRBV7-6|TRBJ2-7|NA
TGTGCCAGCAGCTTAGGTGAAGGCTACGAGCAGTACTTC
CASSLGEGYEQYF
>NA|TRBV12-3/TRBV12-4|TRBJ2-6|many
TGTGCCAGCAGTTTCGACGCTTCCTCTGGGGCCAACGTCCTGACTTTC
CASSFDASSGANVLTF
>TRBD2|TRBV4-3|TRBJ2-7|NA
TGCGCCAGCAGCCAAGGAGCGGGACTAGCGGGAGGGCCGTACTACGAGCAGTACTTC
CASSQGAGLAGGPYYEQYF
>NA|TRBV7-8|TRBJ2-1|many
TGTGCCAGCAGCGCCCGGAGGGCCGGATACCCTTACAATGAGCAGTTCTTC
CASSARRAGYPYNEQFF
>TRBD1|TRBV9|TRBJ2-1|many
TGTGCCAGCAGCGTGGGGACAGGGGGCGGTTATGAGCAGTTCTTC
CASSVGTGGGYEQFF
>NA|TRBV6-5|TRBJ2-5|many
TGTGCCAGCAGTTACTCGGAGAGCGACCGCAGGACCCAGTACTTC
CASSYSESDRRTQYF
>NA|TRBV20-1|TRBJ1-2|many
TGCAGTGCTAGCGTCAGCCGCTACACCTTC
CSASVSRYTF
>NA|TRBV6-1|TRBJ2-1|many
TGTGCCAGCAGTGAAGGGTTGGGGGACATCAGAGGTGAGCAGTTCTTC
CASSEGLGDIRGEQFF